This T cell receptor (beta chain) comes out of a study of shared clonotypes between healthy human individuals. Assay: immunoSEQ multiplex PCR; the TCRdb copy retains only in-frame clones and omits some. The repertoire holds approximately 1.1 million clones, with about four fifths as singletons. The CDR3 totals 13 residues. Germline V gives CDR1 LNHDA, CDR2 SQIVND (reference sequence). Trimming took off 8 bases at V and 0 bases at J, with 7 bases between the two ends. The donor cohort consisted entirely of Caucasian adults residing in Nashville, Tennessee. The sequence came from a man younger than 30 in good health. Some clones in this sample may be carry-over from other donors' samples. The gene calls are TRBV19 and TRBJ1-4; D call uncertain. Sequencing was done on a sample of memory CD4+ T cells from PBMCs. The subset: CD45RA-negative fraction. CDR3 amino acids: CASLSPTNEKLFF. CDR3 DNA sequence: TGTGCCAGTCTGAGCCCAACTAATGAAAAACTGTTTTTT. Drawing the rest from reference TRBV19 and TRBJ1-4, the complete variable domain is DGGITQSPKYLFRKEGQNVTLSCEQNLNHDAMYWYRQDPGQGLRLIYYSQIVNDFQKGDIAEGYSVSREKKESFPLTVTSAQKNPTAFYLCASLSPTNEKLFFGSGTQLSVL.